In its sample, the clone carrying this T cell receptor (beta chain) was seen many times. Its target is unknown. There are 13 residues in the CDR3. In germline, CDR1 is MNHEY, CDR2 SVGEGT. The V gene lost 9 bases and the J gene lost 7 bases, with 19 bases spanning the gap. Each patient was aged 18 to 65 and had newly diagnosed hyperthyroidism of under 2 months' duration. Using RNA transcripts as the source, TCR beta CDR3 regions were amplified. The TCR CDR3 first-round RT-PCR relied on the HTBI primer set. TCRdb reprocessed the multiplex PCR reads with MiXCR, giving one entry per CDR3 protein. The table lists 150,000 to 200,000 distinct CDR3 sequences, over 15% of them singletons. These data are taken from a study of T cells in Graves' hyperthyroidism and ophthalmopathy. Study-level findings and limits: Stable hyperthyroidism and ophthalmopathy were separated using 13 V-J signatures.

The receptor was derived from a woman in her forties or fifties with Graves' hyperthyroidism. Sequenced: blood. This sequence joins TRBV6-2 or TRBV6-3 and TRBJ2-7; D is uncertain. CDR3 residues: CASSSLGFGEQYF. CDR3 nucleotide sequence: TGTGCCAGTTCCTCCTTGGGTTTCGGGGAGCAGTACTTC.